The clone carrying this T cell receptor (beta chain) was found many times. The germline gives CDR1 SGHKS, CDR2 YYEKEE (reference sequence). V gave up 2 bases and J gave up 7 bases, with 21 bases separating them. CDR3 size: 17 residues. Primers for the PCR totalled 60 Vbeta and 13 Jbeta. Clones were read by immunoSEQ multiplex PCR, and TCRdb kept only the in-frame ones, dropping some. Of around 110,000 clones listed, 65% to 75% are singletons. The data originate from a study of cytomegalovirus exposure and HLA in healthy donors. Sequencing was performed on PBMCs. This TCR was sampled from a female donor in good health and CMV-seronegative. The V and J genes are TRBV5-5 and TRBJ1-4, with D possibly TRBD1 on 6 matching bases. In DNA, the CDR3 is TGTGCCAGCAGCTTCATACGTTCAGGGGTTGCCGGTGAAAAACTGTTTTTT. Protein product: CASSFIRSGVAGEKLFF.